This entry is about one TCR beta chain. This sample was taken from a study of blood T cell repertoires in COVID-19. The method was immunoSEQ multiplex PCR; TCRdb's version includes in-frame clones alone and lacks a portion of them. The sample carries more than 150,000 clones, 85% to 95% recorded once. Germline CDR1 reads SGDLS; CDR2 reads YYNGEE. V lost 0 bases and J 9 bases, leaving 13 bases between the germline ends. This CDR3 has 14 amino acids. The sequence came from a young man with COVID-19, enrolled during active disease. Material: peripheral blood. The chain has TRBV9 and TRBJ2-1, with D unclear. The CDR3 protein is CASSVEFGGGEQFF. The CDR3 nucleotides read TGTGCCAGCAGCGTAGAGTTTGGTGGCGGTGAGCAGTTCTTC.